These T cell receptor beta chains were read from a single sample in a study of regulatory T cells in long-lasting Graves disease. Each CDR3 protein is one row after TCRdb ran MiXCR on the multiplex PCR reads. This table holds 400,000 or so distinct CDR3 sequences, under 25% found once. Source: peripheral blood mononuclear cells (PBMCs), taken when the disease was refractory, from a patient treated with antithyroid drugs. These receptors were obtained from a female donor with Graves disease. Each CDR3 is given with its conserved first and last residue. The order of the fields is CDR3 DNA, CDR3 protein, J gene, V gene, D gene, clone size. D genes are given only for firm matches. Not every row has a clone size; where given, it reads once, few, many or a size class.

TGTGCCAGCAGTGGCGCAGGGACAGGGGTACAAGAGACCCAGTACTTC	CASSGAGTGVQETQYF	TRBJ2-5	TRBV28	TRBD1	many
TGTGCCAGCAGAAAGGAAATCGGGGAGACCCAGTACTTC	CASRKEIGETQYF	TRBJ2-5	TRBV6-1	NA	many
TGTGCCAGCAGGCTTATGGCCGAGCAGTACTTC	CASRLMAEQYF	TRBJ2-7	TRBV2	NA	many
TGTGCCAGCAGGGGGACAGGACCTGAAGCTTTCTTT	CASRGTGPEAFF	TRBJ1-1	TRBV2	TRBD1	many
TGCAGCGACTCGGAAGTTAGCCAAAACATTCAGTACTTC	CSDSEVSQNIQYF	TRBJ2-4	TRBV29-1	NA	many
TGTGCCAGCACTCCCCCGGGAGGAGAGGAGACCCAGTACTTC	CASTPPGGEETQYF	TRBJ2-5	TRBV25-1	TRBD2	NA
TGTGCCAGCAGCCCGGACCGGGGGGGCGCGAATTACGAGCAGTACTTC	CASSPDRGGANYEQYF	TRBJ2-7	TRBV7-8	TRBD2	NA
TGCGCCAGCAGCCACCAAGCAACCGGGACGGATTATAATTCACCCCTCCACTTT	CASSHQATGTDYNSPLHF	TRBJ1-6	TRBV4-1	NA	few
TGTGCCAGCAGTATTCGGACAGGGCGTCATGAAAAACTGTTTTTT	CASSIRTGRHEKLFF	TRBJ1-4	TRBV28	TRBD1	NA
TGTGCCAGCAGTGATCGGACAGGGGGTTACATTCAGTACTTC	CASSDRTGGYIQYF	TRBJ2-4	TRBV2	TRBD1	many
TGTGCCAGCAGTGAAAACACTAGCGGGAGTGAAGAGCAGTACTTC	CASSENTSGSEEQYF	TRBJ2-7	TRBV6-2/TRBV6-3	TRBD2	NA
TGTGCCAGCAGCTTAGGGCCGACAGGGCCGAACACTGAAGCTTTCTTT	CASSLGPTGPNTEAFF	TRBJ1-1	TRBV7-8	TRBD1	few
TGCGCCAGCAGCTCGGACGGAGGAGTGGAGACCCAGTACTTC	CASSSDGGVETQYF	TRBJ2-5	TRBV5-1	NA	NA
TGTGCCAGCAGTTACCGGGGCCGCGGGACTGAAGCTTTCTTT	CASSYRGRGTEAFF	TRBJ1-1	TRBV27	NA	many
TGCGCCAGCAGCGGGGTCACCGGGGAGCTGTTTTTT	CASSGVTGELFF	TRBJ2-2	TRBV5-1	NA	many
TGTGCCAGCAGCTTCCGACAGGGCGTTTGGGAAAAACTGTTTTTT	CASSFRQGVWEKLFF	TRBJ1-4	TRBV5-6	TRBD1	NA
TGCAGTGCTGTTACAGGGTCAGGGGCCCAGTACTTC	CSAVTGSGAQYF	TRBJ2-5	TRBV20-1	NA	many
TGCAGTGCTACGCGGGACAGGCGGCCTGCAACTAATGAAAAACTGTTTTTT	CSATRDRRPATNEKLFF	TRBJ1-4	TRBV20-1	TRBD1	few
TGTGCCAGCAGCTTGGTTGTTCACAGGGGGAACACTGAAGCTTTCTTT	CASSLVVHRGNTEAFF	TRBJ1-1	TRBV5-5	TRBD1	NA
TGTGCCAGTAGCCAAGCCCCTGGGGAGCTGTTTTTT	CASSQAPGELFF	TRBJ2-2	TRBV19	NA	NA
TGTGCCAGCAGCCCGCGGGGACGCGACACTGAAGCTTTCTTT	CASSPRGRDTEAFF	TRBJ1-1	TRBV7-2	NA	NA
TGTGCCACCTACTTTGAAGGCATTCAGTACTTC	CATYFEGIQYF	TRBJ2-4	TRBV6-1	NA	NA
TGTGCCAGCTCACCAGGGGCAGAAGAAGAGACCCAGTACTTC	CASSPGAEEETQYF	TRBJ2-5	TRBV18	NA	many
TGCAGCGTTTGGCGATCTTCGAAGACCCAGTACTTC	CSVWRSSKTQYF	TRBJ2-5	TRBV29-1	NA	many
TGTGCCAGCAGTTTATATGGGACCCGGGGCCTGGAGACCCAGTACTTC	CASSLYGTRGLETQYF	TRBJ2-5	TRBV12-3/TRBV12-4	NA	many
TGTGCCAGCAGTGAATCCGGGGGGGCCTACGAGCAGTACTTC	CASSESGGAYEQYF	TRBJ2-7	TRBV6-1	TRBD2	many
TGTGCCAGCAGTTCTTACATCCTCGAAGCTTTCTTT	CASSSYILEAFF	TRBJ1-1	TRBV28	NA	many
TGTGCCAGCAGCCTCGGACTAGCGGGACGGGCCGGGGAGCTGTTTTTT	CASSLGLAGRAGELFF	TRBJ2-2	TRBV7-9	TRBD2	few
TGTGCCAGCGGTAGGGCGGAAAGCTCCTACAATGAGCAGTTCTTC	CASGRAESSYNEQFF	TRBJ2-1	TRBV28	NA	NA
TGTGCCAGCAGCCCGGTGGGGGCAAACTATGGCTACACCTTC	CASSPVGANYGYTF	TRBJ1-2	TRBV28	NA	many
TGTGCCAGCAGCAAAACTAGCGGGAACTCCTACGAGCAGTACTTC	CASSKTSGNSYEQYF	TRBJ2-7	TRBV7-6	TRBD2	few
TGTGCCAGCGGGTACTACAGGGGCTACGAGCAGTACTTC	CASGYYRGYEQYF	TRBJ2-7	TRBV6-2/TRBV6-3	TRBD1	few
TGTGCCAGCAGTTTTACGAAGGGTAGCGGGAGTGGAGTCTCCTACGAGCAGTACTTC	CASSFTKGSGSGVSYEQYF	TRBJ2-7	TRBV12-3/TRBV12-4	TRBD2	many
TGTGCCAGCAGCCAAAACGATTTGGGCAATCAGCCCCAGCATTTT	CASSQNDLGNQPQHF	TRBJ1-5	TRBV5-5	NA	NA
TGCAATATAGCGGGAGGGAAAGATACGCAGTATTTT	CNIAGGKDTQYF	TRBJ2-3	TRBV20-1	TRBD2	NA
TGTGCCAGCAGCTCACAGGGTTTGTCGGACTATGGCTACACCTTC	CASSSQGLSDYGYTF	TRBJ1-2	TRBV7-9	NA	many
TGTGCCAGCAGCCCTCCGGGACTAGCGGGAGACGAGCAGTACTTC	CASSPPGLAGDEQYF	TRBJ2-7	TRBV7-2	TRBD2	many
TGTGCCAGCAGCTTCGACTTGTACTCCTACGAGCAGTACTTC	CASSFDLYSYEQYF	TRBJ2-7	TRBV2	NA	few
TGTGCCAGCAGCTTAATTCACGACAAATACGAGCAGTACTTC	CASSLIHDKYEQYF	TRBJ2-7	TRBV13	NA	NA
TGTGCCAGCAGTGATTCCCAAGACAGACTAAGAGTAAATTCACCCCTCCACTTT	CASSDSQDRLRVNSPLHF	TRBJ1-6	TRBV25-1	NA	NA